This TCR beta chain was recorded in a study of T cells in Graves' hyperthyroidism and ophthalmopathy. General study points: Among thyroid clonotypes expanded above 0.001, most also appeared in blood.

Together with thyroid ultrasound, orbital computed tomography, serum thyroxine and TRAb, clinical symptoms were used for diagnoses. The source material, RNA transcripts, was used to amplify TCR beta CDR3 regions. HTBI primers were the set used in a first-round RT-PCR of the TCR CDR3. TCRdb re-analysed the multiplex PCR reads in MiXCR, keeping a single row per CDR3 protein. The sample yields some 620,000 distinct CDR3 sequences, around 15% seen once. The CDR3 consists of 16 residues. The V and J ends lost 1 base and 8 bases respectively, with 20 bases between them. The germline V gene encodes CDR1 MDHEN and CDR2 SYDVKM. There are a few counts of this clonotype. The target antigen is unknown.

The rearrangement uses TRBV28 and TRBJ1-2, with a tentative D call TRBD1 (5 bases). Sample: blood. The sequence was collected from a woman aged 30 to 39 with Graves' hyperthyroidism. Here the CDR3 DNA reads TGTGCCAGCAGTTTATATTACCGGGGGGGAGGTCACGGCTACACCTTC. It codes for CASSLYYRGGGHGYTF.